This TCR beta chain was recorded in a study of Graves' ophthalmopathy and Graves' hyperthyroidism. RNA served as the template for amplifying TCR beta CDR3 regions. First-round RT-PCR relied on HTBI primers, and a second-round multiplex PCR came next. TCRdb re-called the multiplex PCR reads with MiXCR, one entry per CDR3 protein. Among a few hundred thousand distinct CDR3 sequences listed, about 18% were seen once. Sequencing was done on a sample of peripheral blood. The source is a woman under 30 with Graves' ophthalmopathy.

Written as DNA, the CDR3 is TGTGCCAGCACATTCGGGGTTGGAGGGCAAGAGACCCAGTACTTC. It yields the protein CASTFGVGGQETQYF. The chain combines TRBV7-9 with TRBJ2-5; weak D call: TRBD2 (6 bases). The CDR3 has 15 residues. Trimming pared 7 bases from V and 2 bases from J, leaving 17 bases between. Per germline, CDR1 SEHNR and CDR2 FQNEAQ (reference sequence).